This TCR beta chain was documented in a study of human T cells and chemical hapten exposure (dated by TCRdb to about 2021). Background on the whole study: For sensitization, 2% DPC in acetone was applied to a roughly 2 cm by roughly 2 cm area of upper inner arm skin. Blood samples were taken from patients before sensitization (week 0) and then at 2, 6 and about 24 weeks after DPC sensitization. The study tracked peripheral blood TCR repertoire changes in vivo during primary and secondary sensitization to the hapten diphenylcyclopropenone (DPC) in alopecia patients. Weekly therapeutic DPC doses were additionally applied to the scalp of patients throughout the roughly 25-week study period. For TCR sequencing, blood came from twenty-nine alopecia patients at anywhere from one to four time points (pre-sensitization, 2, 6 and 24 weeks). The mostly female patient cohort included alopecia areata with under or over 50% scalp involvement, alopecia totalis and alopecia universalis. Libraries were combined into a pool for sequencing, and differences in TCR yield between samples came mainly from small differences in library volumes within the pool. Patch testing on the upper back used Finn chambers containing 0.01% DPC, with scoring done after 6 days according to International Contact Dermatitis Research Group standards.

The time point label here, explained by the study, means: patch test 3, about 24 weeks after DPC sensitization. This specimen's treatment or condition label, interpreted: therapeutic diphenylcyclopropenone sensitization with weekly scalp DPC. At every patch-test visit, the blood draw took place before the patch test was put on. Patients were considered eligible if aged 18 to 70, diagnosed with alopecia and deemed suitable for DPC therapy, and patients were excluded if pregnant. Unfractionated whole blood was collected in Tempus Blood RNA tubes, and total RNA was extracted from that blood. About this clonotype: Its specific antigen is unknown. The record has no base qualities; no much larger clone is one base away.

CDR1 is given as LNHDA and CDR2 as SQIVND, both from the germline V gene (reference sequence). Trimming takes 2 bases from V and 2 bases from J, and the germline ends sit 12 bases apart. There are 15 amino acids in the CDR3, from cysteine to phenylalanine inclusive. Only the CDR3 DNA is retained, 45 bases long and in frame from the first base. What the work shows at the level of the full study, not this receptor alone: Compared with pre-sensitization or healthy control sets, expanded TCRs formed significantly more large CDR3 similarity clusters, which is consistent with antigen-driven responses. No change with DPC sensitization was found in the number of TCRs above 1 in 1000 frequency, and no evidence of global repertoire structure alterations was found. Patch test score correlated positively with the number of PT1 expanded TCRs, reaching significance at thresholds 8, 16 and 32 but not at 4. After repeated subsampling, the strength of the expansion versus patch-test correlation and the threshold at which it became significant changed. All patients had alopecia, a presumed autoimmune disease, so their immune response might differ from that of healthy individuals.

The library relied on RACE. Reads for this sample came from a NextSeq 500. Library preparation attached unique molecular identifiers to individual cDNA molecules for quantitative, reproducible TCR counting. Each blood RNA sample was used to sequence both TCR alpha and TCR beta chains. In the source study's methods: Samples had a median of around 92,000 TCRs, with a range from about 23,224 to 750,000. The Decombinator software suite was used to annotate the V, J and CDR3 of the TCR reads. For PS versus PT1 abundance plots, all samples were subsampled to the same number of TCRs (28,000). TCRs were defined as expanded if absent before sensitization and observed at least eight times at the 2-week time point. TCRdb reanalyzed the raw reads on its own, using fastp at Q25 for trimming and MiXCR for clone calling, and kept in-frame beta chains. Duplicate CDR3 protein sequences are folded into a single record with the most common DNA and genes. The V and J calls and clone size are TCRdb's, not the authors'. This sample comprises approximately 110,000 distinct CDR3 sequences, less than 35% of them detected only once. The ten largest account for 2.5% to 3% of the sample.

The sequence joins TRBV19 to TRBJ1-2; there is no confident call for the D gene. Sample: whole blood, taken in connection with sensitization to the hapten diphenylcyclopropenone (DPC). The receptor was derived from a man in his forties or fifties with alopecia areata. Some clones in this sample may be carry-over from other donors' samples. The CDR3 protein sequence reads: CASSIFGVSNYGYTF. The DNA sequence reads TGTGCCAGTAGTATATTCGGGGTTTCGAACTATGGCTACACCTTC. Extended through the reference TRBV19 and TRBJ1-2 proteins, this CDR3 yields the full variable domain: DGGITQSPKYLFRKEGQNVTLSCEQNLNHDAMYWYRQDPGQGLRLIYYSQIVNDFQKGDIAEGYSVSREKKESFPLTVTSAQKNPTAFYLCASSIFGVSNYGYTFGSGTRLTVV.